Shown below are 18 T cell receptor beta chains from a single sample sequenced in a study of blood T cell repertoires in COVID-19. Sequenced by immunoSEQ multiplex PCR; TCRdb stores in-frame clones only, minus some. The sample includes about 270,000 clones, more than 75% of them seen just once. The sequenced material came from peripheral blood. The source is a man between 35 and 55 years old with active or convalescent COVID-19.

The genes are TRBV28 and TRBJ2-3, with 7 bases matching TRBD2. The CDR3 covers 15 residues. Losses at the gene ends were 7 bases for V and 1 base for J; bases not matched to a gene: 8. Germline lookup yields CDR1 MDHEN and CDR2 SYDVKM. The CDR3: CASTAAGTGTDTQYF. The CDR3 DNA reads as TGTGCCAGCACCGCAGCGGGAACGGGCACAGATACGCAGTATTTT.

The chain carries TRBV3-1 (or the pseudogene TRBV3-2) and TRBJ1-5; TRBD1 agrees at 8 bases. Germline CDR1 and CDR2: LGHDT and YNNKEL (reference sequence). After removal of 3 bases from V and 5 bases from J, the junction contained 3 bases not matched to a gene. The CDR3 covers 14 residues. CDR3 DNA: TGTGCCAGCAGCCAGGACAGGGCCCATCAGCCCCAGCATTTT. This sequence encodes CASSQDRAHQPQHF.

CDR3: CASSIRGLAHNEQFF. The CDR3 region has the DNA TGCGCCAGCAGCATCCGGGGACTAGCCCACAATGAGCAGTTCTTC. This chain links TRBV5-1 with TRBJ2-1; 9 bases are a match to TRBD2. This CDR3 contains 15 residues. CDR1 and CDR2 (germline): SGHRS, YFSETQ. V was clipped by 4 bases and J by 5 bases; unmatched bases: 7.

This clone was recorded once. The CDR3 coding sequence is TGTGCCATCGGCTCGACAATTAATGAAAAACTGTTTTTT. Translating gives CAIGSTINEKLFF. The rearrangement links TRBV10-3 to TRBJ1-4; D is undetermined. The CDR3 runs to 13 residues. Germline assignment: CDR1 ENHRY and CDR2 SYGVKD. Trimming stripped 8 bases from V and 4 bases from J, with 11 bases between.

V is TRBV12-3 or TRBV12-4 and J is TRBJ1-2; D not certain. Trimming left V 6 bases short and J 2 bases short, with 10 bases between. The CDR3 is made up of 13 amino acids. CDR3 amino acids: CASSSDMNYGYTF. CDR3 coding DNA: TGTGCCAGCAGCTCCGACATGAACTATGGCTACACCTTC.

The V gene is TRBV6-1, the J gene TRBJ1-2, with 10 bases matching TRBD1. The CDR3 contains 16 residues. Germline values: CDR1 MNHNS, CDR2 SASEGT. Unmatched junction bases numbered 6, after V lost 2 bases and J lost 3 bases. CDR3 protein: CASSETGTGADYGYTF. Written as DNA, the CDR3 is TGTGCCAGCAGTGAAACAGGGACAGGGGCTGACTATGGCTACACCTTC.

The rearrangement joins TRBV12-3 or TRBV12-4 to TRBJ1-1; TRBD1 agrees at 8 bases. V shed 3 bases, J shed 9 bases, and the junction held 3 bases outside the gene matches. CDR3 length equals 12 residues. The DNA of the CDR3 is TGTGCCAGCAGTTTTCGCAGGGGGCAAGCTTTCTTT. Its protein product is CASSFRRGQAFF.

The V call is TRBV5-6, the J call TRBJ2-2, with 15 bases matching TRBD2. After removal of 3 bases from V and 1 base from J, the junction contained 1 base not matched to a gene. There are 17 residues in the CDR3. CDR1 SGHDT and CDR2 YYEEEE come from the germline V gene. The CDR3 protein is CASSWGLAGGNTGELFF. CDR3 in DNA: TGTGCCAGCAGCTGGGGACTAGCGGGAGGGAACACCGGGGAGCTGTTTTTT.

There are a few counts of this clone. This chain connects TRBV29-1 to TRBJ1-2; D call uncertain. V lost 5 bases and J lost 8, with 21 bases in between. This CDR3 has 14 amino acids. In germline, CDR1 is SQVTM, CDR2 ANQGSEA. CDR3 protein: CSVRGSGALYGYTF. For the CDR3, the DNA is TGCAGCGTTCGGGGAAGCGGCGCGCTGTACGGCTACACCTTC. The full variable domain, completed using reference TRBV29-1 and TRBJ1-2, is SAVISQKPSRDICQRGTSLTIQCQVDSQVTMMFWYRQQPGQSLTLIATANQGSEATYESGFVIDKFPISRPNLTFSTLTVSNMSPEDSSIYLCSVRGSGALYGYTFGSGTRLTVV.

V gene TRBV14 combines with J gene TRBJ2-3, with TRBD2 matching over 15 bases. Looked up from germline, CDR1 is SGHDN and CDR2 is FVKESK. CDR3 length equals 19 residues. J gave up 1 base and V 2 bases, and 7 bases lay outside the gene matches. CDR3: CASSQSLGLAGGGTDTQYF. The DNA for the CDR3 is TGTGCCAGCAGCCAATCGTTGGGACTAGCGGGAGGTGGCACAGATACGCAGTATTTT.

The CDR3 region has the DNA TGTGCCAGCAGCTTATGGGGCGGAGATGAAGCTTTCTTT. Its protein is CASSLWGGDEAFF. This sequence joins TRBV5-4 and TRBJ1-1; D is perhaps TRBD1 (5 bases). Germline V gene lookup returns CDR1 SGHNT and CDR2 YYREEE (reference sequence). Trimming removed 2 bases at V and 7 bases at J, with 12 bases between. This CDR3 contains 13 residues.

This clone was seen a single time. The chain recombines TRBV6-5 with TRBJ2-7; a possible D gene is TRBD1 (6 bases). Germline CDR1 MNHEY, CDR2 SVGAGI. The CDR3 is 11 amino acids. V lost 8 bases and J 6 bases, leaving 11 bases between the germline ends. CDR3 nucleotide sequence: TGTGCCAGCGGGGTGACAGGCGAGCAGTACTTC. This codes for CASGVTGEQYF.

J is TRBJ2-7 and V is TRBV9; 9 positions match TRBD1. The germline V gene encodes CDR1 SGDLS and CDR2 YYNGEE. CDR3 length equals 14 residues. With 0 bases clipped from V and 6 bases from J, the junction kept 4 bases outside the gene matches. CDR3 nucleotide sequence: TGTGCCAGCAGCGTAGGGGACAGGGTGGGCGAGCAGTACTTC. This gives the protein CASSVGDRVGEQYF.

This chain joins TRBV6-5 and TRBJ1-2; 9 bases map to TRBD1. From germline, CDR1 is MNHEY and CDR2 SVGAGI. The CDR3 totals 12 residues. V dropped 11 bases and J dropped 13; count of bases not matched to a gene: 14. The CDR3 DNA is TGTGCCGGCTCCCGGGACAGGGAGTCGTTCACCTTC. Translated: CAGSRDRESFTF.

The chain employs TRBV7-9 and TRBJ1-2, with D maybe TRBD1 (5 bases). V lost 3 bases, J lost 8 bases, and 19 bases lay in between. Germline lookup yields CDR1 SEHNR and CDR2 FQNEAQ (reference sequence). The CDR3 contains 15 residues. CDR3 DNA: TGTGCCAGCAGCTTTGTCTGGGAGGGGTTAGAAGGCTACACCTTC. Its translation is CASSFVWEGLEGYTF.

This sequence joins TRBV6-5 and TRBJ1-5, with TRBD1 as a possible D gene (6 bases). V shed 6 bases and J shed 7 bases, with 16 bases lying between them. The CDR3 totals 14 residues. Germline CDR1 and CDR2: MNHEY and SVGAGI. CDR3 nucleotides: TGTGCCAGCAGCCCCGGAGGGGGGGGACAGCCCCAGCATTTT. This translates into CASSPGGGGQPQHF.

This clone was found once. The rearrangement joins TRBV19 to TRBJ2-5; no definite D call. CDR1 and CDR2 (germline): LNHDA, SQIVND (reference sequence). V dropped 6 bases and J dropped 2 bases, with 16 bases sitting between them. This CDR3 comprises 15 residues. Here the CDR3 DNA reads TGTGCCAGTAGAAACCCCCTCTCAGAACAAGAGACCCAGTACTTC. Protein sequence: CASRNPLSEQETQYF. The whole variable domain, remainder taken from reference TRBV19 and TRBJ2-5, is DGGITQSPKYLFRKEGQNVTLSCEQNLNHDAMYWYRQDPGQGLRLIYYSQIVNDFQKGDIAEGYSVSREKKESFPLTVTSAQKNPTAFYLCASRNPLSEQETQYFGPGTRLLVL.

The chain has TRBV7-3 and TRBJ1-1; 12 nucleotides agree with TRBD1. The CDR3 loop spans 14 amino acids. V shed 4 bases, J shed 6 bases, and the junction held 3 bases outside the gene matches. Germline CDR1 and CDR2: SGHTA and FQGTGA. CDR3 amino acids: CASSSGQGASEAFF. The CDR3 bases are TGTGCCAGCAGCTCGGGACAGGGGGCTTCTGAAGCTTTCTTT.